One and the same sample provided the 18 T cell receptor beta chains below, sequenced in a study of naive and memory T cell subsets. Four PCR rounds used nested alpha and beta constant region primers plus the SP2 primer. TCRdb re-derived calls from the 5' RACE reads in MiXCR, one entry per CDR3 protein. Altogether roughly 60,000 distinct CDR3 sequences are present, over 7% being singletons, with the ten largest covering more than 9.5%. The library had UMIs added by 3' ligation of an oligonucleotide to TCR cDNA. The origin of the receptors is a male donor in good health.

This clonotype was seen more than once but under ten times. The chain has TRBV7-9 and TRBJ2-4; TRBD2 might be the D (6 bases). The CDR3 consists of 13 residues. V was trimmed by 1 base and J by 8 bases, leaving 9 bases between them. Germline CDR1 and CDR2: SEHNR and FQNEAQ (reference sequence). This chain's CDR3 is CASSLVGGDIQYF. As DNA, the CDR3 is TGTGCCAGCAGCTTAGTCGGAGGGGACATTCAGTACTTC.

This clonotype has a handful of counts. The CDR3 here is CSAGASGGAPDTQYF. The CDR3 DNA reads as TGCAGTGCTGGGGCTAGCGGGGGGGCTCCAGATACGCAGTATTTT. The chain uses TRBV20-1 and TRBJ2-3, with 12 bases identical to TRBD2. This CDR3 has 15 amino acids. Germline values: CDR1 DFQATT, CDR2 SNEGSKA (reference sequence). Losses at the gene ends were 5 bases for V and 4 bases for J; bases not matched to a gene: 7.

This clonotype was found many times. This chain connects TRBV6-6 to TRBJ1-2; tentatively, D is TRBD1 (6 bases). Trimming removed 7 bases from V and 0 bases from J, with 21 bases in between. The germline CDR1 and CDR2 sequences are MNHNY and SVGAGI (reference sequence). This CDR3 has 17 residues. The CDR3 nucleotides are TGTGCCAGCAACCTACGTGGGGGCCTGGGAGCTAACTATGGCTACACCTTC. Amino acid sequence: CASNLRGGLGANYGYTF.

The V and J genes are TRBV20-1 and TRBJ1-2; TRBD1 is a possible D gene (5 bases). The CDR3 sequence is 14 residues long. Germline V CDR1 and CDR2: DFQATT, SNEGSKA (reference sequence). Trimming took off 3 bases at V and 6 bases at J, with 17 bases between the two ends. CDR3 coding DNA: TGCAGTGCTAGGGGGGGTGATGGGGCAAATGGCTACACCTTC. Protein: CSARGGDGANGYTF.

Concerning this clonotype itself: A read error may explain this, as a much larger clone is one base away. The rearrangement uses TRBV27 and TRBJ2-3; 8 bases are a match to TRBD2. The germline gives CDR1 MNHEY, CDR2 SMNVEV (reference sequence). The CDR3 length is 17 residues. V lost 7 bases to trimming and J lost 3 bases; unmatched junction nucleotides: 15. The CDR3 spells CASIVWGASGYTDTQYF. CDR3 coding DNA: TGTGCCAGCATTGTCTGGGGGGCTAGCGGGTATACAGATACGCAGTATTTT.

This chain joins TRBV29-1 and TRBJ2-3, with D maybe TRBD1 (6 bases). V lost 7 bases, J lost 4 bases, and 15 bases lay in between. Germline values: CDR1 SQVTM, CDR2 ANQGSEA. This CDR3 comprises 13 residues. The DNA of the CDR3 is TGCAGCGGCTCCCGGGACACCCCAGATACGCAGTATTTT. It translates to CSGSRDTPDTQYF.

The table lists this clonotype with many counts. The V gene is TRBV20-1, the J gene TRBJ2-3; TRBD2 is a possible D gene (6 bases). Germline V gene lookup returns CDR1 DFQATT and CDR2 SNEGSKA (reference sequence). CDR3 length: 15 amino acids. The V and J ends lost 0 bases and 1 base respectively, with 11 bases between them. The CDR3 nucleotides read TGCAGTGCTAGAGATGGAGGGGACGGCACAGATACGCAGTATTTT. Protein: CSARDGGDGTDTQYF.

This clonotype was recorded many times. The chain joins TRBV29-1 to TRBJ2-2, with D uncertain. CDR1 and CDR2 from the germline V gene are SQVTM and ANQGSEA. V lost 4 bases and J lost 1, with 7 bases in between. The CDR3 spans 13 residues. Written as DNA, the CDR3 is TGCAGCGTTGGGACGGGGAACACCGGGGAGCTGTTTTTT. The encoded protein is CSVGTGNTGELFF.

This clonotype showed up just a few times. The gene calls are TRBV10-2 and TRBJ1-1, with 7 bases lining up with TRBD1. The CDR3 is made up of 14 amino acids. CDR1 WSHSY and CDR2 SAAADI come from the germline V gene. The V segment lost 5 bases and the J segment 6 bases; nucleotides outside the gene matches: 9. CDR3 in amino acids: CASSYTGALAEAFF. The DNA of the CDR3 is TGCGCCAGCAGTTACACAGGGGCGCTCGCTGAAGCTTTCTTT.

This clonotype occurred many times. The gene calls are TRBV7-9 and TRBJ2-1; 9 bases align to TRBD2. The CDR3 totals 15 residues. With V trimmed by 5 bases and J by 7 bases, 9 bases remained unmatched. The V gene's germline CDR1 is SEHNR and CDR2 FQNEAQ (reference sequence). In DNA form, the CDR3 reads TGTGCCAGCAGCCCTCCAGCGGGAGGTGGTAATGAGCAGTTCTTC. It encodes CASSPPAGGGNEQFF.

This clonotype has a count of ten or more. The rearrangement links TRBV28 to TRBJ2-6; no reliable D call. CDR1 and CDR2 from the germline V gene are MDHEN and SYDVKM. The CDR3 spans 15 residues. V lost 7 bases and J 0 bases, leaving 10 bases between the germline ends. The CDR3 region is CASIGSPSGANVLTF. The CDR3 DNA reads TGTGCCAGCATCGGCAGCCCCTCTGGGGCCAACGTCCTGACTTTC.

This clonotype was counted at least ten times. This sequence joins TRBV29-1 and TRBJ1-2, with TRBD1 matching over 7 bases. Per germline, CDR1 SQVTM and CDR2 ANQGSEA. The CDR3 totals 12 residues. V gave up 6 bases and J gave up 4 bases; unmatched junction bases: 5. CDR3 DNA: TGCAGCGTCGCCACAGGGGTCTATGGCTACACCTTC. Translation: CSVATGVYGYTF.

Many counts were recorded for this clonotype. The chain links TRBV10-3 to TRBJ1-5; tentative D call: TRBD1 (6 bases). Trimming took 10 bases from V and 7 from J, leaving 23 bases between them. CDR1 and CDR2 (germline): ENHRY, SYGVKD. This CDR3 is 15 amino acids long. CDR3 nucleotides: TGTGCCACCGAAAGGGAACAGGGAGGAGAACAGCCCCAGCATTTT. Its translation: CATEREQGGEQPQHF.

This clonotype was counted ten times or more. CDR3 coding DNA: TGCAGCGTTTCTTCCCCTTTAGACAGTGGAGCAAGAATGAACACTGAAGCTTTCTTT. Translating gives CSVSSPLDSGARMNTEAFF. This chain connects TRBV29-1 to TRBJ1-1, with D possibly matching TRBD1 (5 bases). The V and J ends lost 5 bases and 0 bases respectively, with 28 bases between them. The CDR3 length is 19 residues. In germline, CDR1 is SQVTM, CDR2 ANQGSEA. Together with reference TRBV29-1 and TRBJ1-1, the CDR3 gives the full variable domain: SAVISQKPSRDICQRGTSLTIQCQVDSQVTMMFWYRQQPGQSLTLIATANQGSEATYESGFVIDKFPISRPNLTFSTLTVSNMSPEDSSIYLCSVSSPLDSGARMNTEAFFGQGTRLTVV.

The chain recombines TRBV6-1 with TRBJ1-1; 7 bases are a match to TRBD1. The ends lost 6 bases at V and 1 base at J; junction bases unmatched: 11. The CDR3 covers 16 residues. CDR1 is MNHNS and CDR2 is SASEGT in the germline V gene. The CDR3 reads CASSVLFRGANTEAFF. The CDR3, as DNA: TGTGCCAGCAGCGTCTTGTTCAGGGGGGCGAACACTGAAGCTTTCTTT.

The chain is built from TRBV29-1 and TRBJ1-4; D is possibly TRBD1 (5 bases). Germline lookup yields CDR1 SQVTM and CDR2 ANQGSEA. The CDR3 contains 13 residues. V dropped 7 bases and J dropped 6 bases, with 15 bases sitting between them. The CDR3 spells CSALGLNHEKLFF. CDR3 in DNA: TGCAGCGCCCTGGGACTTAATCATGAAAAACTGTTTTTT.

This sequence joins TRBV6-1 and TRBJ1-2; 9 nucleotides align to TRBD1. The CDR3 has 16 residues. V was clipped by 2 bases and J by 3 bases; unmatched bases: 7. Germline V CDR1 and CDR2: MNHNS, SASEGT. The CDR3 loop reads CASSEWDREWDYGYTF. Written as DNA, the CDR3 is TGTGCCAGCAGTGAATGGGACAGGGAGTGGGACTATGGCTACACCTTC.

The chain links TRBV6-6 to TRBJ1-5, with 10 bases identical to TRBD1. This CDR3 has 15 residues. The junction had 4 bases not matched to a gene; V was cut back by 7 bases and J by 1 base. CDR1 and CDR2 (germline): MNHNY, SVGAGI (reference sequence). The CDR3 DNA follows: TGTGCCAGCACCCAGGGACAGGGGAGCAATCAGCCCCAGCATTTT. Its protein is CASTQGQGSNQPQHF.